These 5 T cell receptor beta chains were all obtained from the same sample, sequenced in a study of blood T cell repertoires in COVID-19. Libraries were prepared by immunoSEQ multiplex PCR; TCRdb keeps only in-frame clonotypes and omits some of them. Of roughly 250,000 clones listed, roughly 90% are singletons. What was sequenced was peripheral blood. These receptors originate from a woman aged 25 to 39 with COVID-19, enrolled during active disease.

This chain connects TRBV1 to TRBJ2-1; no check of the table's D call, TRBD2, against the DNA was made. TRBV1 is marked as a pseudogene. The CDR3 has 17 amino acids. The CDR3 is CTSSQDLRGSSYNEQFF. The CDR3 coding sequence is TGCACCAGCAGCCAAGATCTTCGGGGGAGCTCCTACAATGAGCAGTTCTTC.

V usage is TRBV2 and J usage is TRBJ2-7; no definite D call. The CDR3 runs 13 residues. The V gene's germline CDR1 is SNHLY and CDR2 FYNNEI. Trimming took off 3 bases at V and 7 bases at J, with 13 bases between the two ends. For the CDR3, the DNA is TGTGCCAGCAGTGATCCCCCTACGTGGGAGCAGTACTTC. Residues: CASSDPPTWEQYF.

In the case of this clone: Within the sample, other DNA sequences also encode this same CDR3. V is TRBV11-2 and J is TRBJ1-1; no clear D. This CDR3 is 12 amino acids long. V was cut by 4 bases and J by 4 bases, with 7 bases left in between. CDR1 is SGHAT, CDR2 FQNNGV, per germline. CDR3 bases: TGTGCCAGCAGCTGGGGAGGCACTGAAGCTTTCTTT. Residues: CASSWGGTEAFF. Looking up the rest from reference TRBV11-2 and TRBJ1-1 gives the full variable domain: EAGVAQSPRYKIIEKRQSVAFWCNPISGHATLYWYQQILGQGPKLLIQFQNNGVVDDSQLPKDRFSAERLKGVDSTLKIQPAKLEDSAVYLCASSWGGTEAFFGQGTRLTVV.

As DNA, the CDR3 is TGTGCCAGCAGCTGGCACAGGAGCGGGGAGCTGTTTTTT. Amino acids: CASSWHRSGELFF. The chain recombines TRBV11-3 with TRBJ2-2; a possible D gene is TRBD1 (5 bases). The CDR3 has 13 amino acids. The V and J ends lost 4 bases and 7 bases respectively, with 10 bases between them. CDR1 is SGHNT, CDR2 YENEEA, per germline.

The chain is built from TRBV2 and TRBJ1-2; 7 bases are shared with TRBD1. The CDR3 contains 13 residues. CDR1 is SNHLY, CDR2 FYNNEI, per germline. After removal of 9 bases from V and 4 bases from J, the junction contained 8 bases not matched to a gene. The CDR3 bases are TGTGCCAGTTCAACCGGGACAGTCTATGGCTACACCTTC. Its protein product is CASSTGTVYGYTF.